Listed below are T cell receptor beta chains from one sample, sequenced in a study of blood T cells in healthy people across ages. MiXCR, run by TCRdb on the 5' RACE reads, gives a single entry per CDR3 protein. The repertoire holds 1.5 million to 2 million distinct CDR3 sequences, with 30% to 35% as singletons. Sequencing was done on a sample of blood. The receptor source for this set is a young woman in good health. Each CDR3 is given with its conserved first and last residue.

CDR3 protein: CASSFLGDRNTQYF
V gene: TRBV28

CDR3 protein: CSARDPAKNTQYF
V gene: TRBV20-1

CDR3 protein: CASSQGAGTDTQYF
V gene: TRBV4-1

CDR3 protein: CASSPSWAGEKLFF
V gene: TRBV25-1

CDR3 protein: CASSVGTESYEQYF
V gene: TRBV11-2

CDR3 protein: CASSLVSGGELFF
V gene: TRBV7-2

CDR3 protein: CSARDGGLADYEQYF
V gene: TRBV20-1

CDR3 protein: CASSLVAKNEQFF
V gene: TRBV28

CDR3 protein: CASSFTHGTGSTDTQYF
V gene: TRBV13

CDR3 protein: CASSQLQGRKETQYF
V gene: TRBV4-2

CDR3 protein: CASSQDQKKAFF
V gene: TRBV3-1

CDR3 protein: CASSLGRIGTDTQYF
V gene: TRBV5-6

CDR3 protein: CASSRSQTPNQPQHF
V gene: TRBV3-1

CDR3 protein: CASSPIAGGMTDTQYF
V gene: TRBV7-6

CDR3 protein: CSGATGGGEQYF
V gene: TRBV29-1

CDR3 protein: CSARVPGLAGGISYEQYF
V gene: TRBV20-1

CDR3 protein: CASRTWNTEAFF
V gene: TRBV6-5

CDR3 protein: CASSGDLNTEAFF
V gene: TRBV5-1

CDR3 protein: CASSLAGGASSANEQFF
V gene: TRBV5-4

CDR3 protein: CASSEERGGLSNEQFF
V gene: TRBV2

CDR3 protein: CASSAQARQPQHF
V gene: TRBV5-1

CDR3 protein: CATSRDPLGSYEQYF
V gene: TRBV15